This T cell receptor beta chain appears in the sequencing data of a study of T cells in Graves' hyperthyroidism and ophthalmopathy. Whole-study findings and limits: Most expanded thyroid clonotypes above 0.001 recurred in blood.

Amplified TCR beta CDR3 regions came from RNA transcripts. HTBI primers were employed in a first-round RT-PCR of the TCR CDR3. TCRdb reprocessed the multiplex PCR reads via MiXCR and lists one record per CDR3 protein. The sample yields more than 350,000 distinct CDR3 sequences, about 15% seen once. The table lists this clonotype with many counts. Its antigen is not known. Disease duration under 2 months; hyperthyroidism patients were aged 18 to 65. The sequence derives from a woman aged 25 to 39 with Graves' hyperthyroidism that later progressed to Graves' ophthalmopathy. The sequencing sample was made of blood.

CDR3 DNA: TGTGCCAGCAGTTACTCGAAGGACAGGGGTGGCTACAATGGCTACACCTTC. As protein: CASSYSKDRGGYNGYTF. This chain links TRBV6-5 with TRBJ1-2, with TRBD1 identical over 9 bases. The CDR3 sequence is 17 residues long. Germline V gives CDR1 MNHEY, CDR2 SVGAGI. V was pared by 0 bases and J by 6 bases, with 11 bases of the junction left unmatched.